These T cell receptor beta chains were read from a single sample in a study of T cell responses to AZD1222 COVID-19 vaccine. The assay was immunoSEQ multiplex PCR, and TCRdb's table has in-frame clones only and misses some. The sample includes 150,000 to 200,000 clones, around nine tenths of them seen just once. The sample was peripheral blood, taken 28 days after the second AZD1222 dose. The origin of the receptors is an adult who received the AZD1222 COVID-19 vaccine. The CDR3 runs from the conserved cysteine through the conserved F or W. The D gene is left open where the match is weak. For some rows the clone size is stated as once, few or many, or as a class when expanded; others skip it.

j_gene,abundance,v_gene,d_gene,CDR3aa,CDR3nt
TRBJ2-7,.,TRBV5-3,.,CARSLYYEQYF,TGTGCCAGAAGCCTTTACTACGAGCAGTACTTC
TRBJ1-6,.,TRBV28,.,CASRTGSGYNSPLHF,TGTGCCAGCAGAACAGGGAGCGGCTATAATTCACCCCTCCACTTT
TRBJ2-1,.,TRBV9,.,CASSVVLGHEQFF,TGTGCCAGCAGCGTAGTATTGGGGCATGAGCAGTTCTTC
TRBJ1-2,.,TRBV27,.,CASIFGSRALYGYTF,TGTGCCAGCATTTTCGGGTCACGAGCGCTCTATGGCTACACCTTC
TRBJ2-7,.,TRBV7-2,TRBD1,CASSLGGQGAYEQYF,TGTGCCAGCAGCTTAGGCGGGCAGGGGGCCTACGAGCAGTACTTC
TRBJ2-1,.,TRBV19,TRBD1,CASNRGGHYNEQFF,TGTGCCAGCAACAGGGGCGGCCACTACAATGAGCAGTTCTTC
TRBJ2-1,.,TRBV6-5,.,CASTYDPYNEQFF,TGTGCCAGCACTTACGACCCCTACAATGAGCAGTTCTTC
TRBJ1-6,.,TRBV28,TRBD1,CASSPTGAGSPLHF,TGTGCCAGCAGTCCAACAGGGGCTGGTTCACCCCTCCACTTT
TRBJ2-2,.,TRBV7-3,TRBD2,CASSRTGGVANTGELFF,TGTGCCAGCAGCCGCACCGGGGGGGTCGCGAACACCGGGGAGCTGTTTTTT
TRBJ2-1,once,TRBV9,TRBD1,CASSTAGTGLNEQFF,TGTGCCAGCAGCACCGCCGGGACAGGGTTGAATGAGCAGTTCTTC
TRBJ2-2,.,TRBV5-1,TRBD2,CASTTASSGTSGTGELFF,TGCGCCAGCACCACGGCGTCCTCAGGGACTAGCGGGACCGGGGAGCTGTTTTTT
TRBJ1-6,.,TRBV3-1/TRBV3-2,.,CASSPLGGNSPLHF,TGTGCCAGCAGCCCACTGGGAGGGAATTCACCCCTCCACTTT
TRBJ2-2,.,TRBV27,.,CASSSGRRTGELFF,TGTGCCAGCAGTTCGGGGAGGCGAACCGGGGAGCTGTTTTTT
TRBJ2-1,.,TRBV3-1/TRBV3-2,.,CASSHLSGHEQFF,TGTGCCAGCAGCCATCTAAGCGGGCATGAGCAGTTCTTC
TRBJ1-2,.,TRBV9,.,CASSTDAENYGYTF,TGTGCCAGCAGCACAGATGCAGAGAACTATGGCTACACCTTC
TRBJ1-4,.,TRBV11-2,TRBD1,CASSKGQLNEKLFF,TGTGCCAGCAGCAAGGGACAGCTTAATGAAAAACTGTTTTTT
TRBJ1-5,few,TRBV18,.,CASSPGRNQPQHF,TGTGCCAGCTCACCTGGACGGAATCAGCCCCAGCATTTT
TRBJ2-3,few,TRBV6-2/TRBV6-3,TRBD2,CASSYFGLAGVNGGDTDTQYF,TGTGCCAGCAGTTACTTCGGACTAGCGGGAGTTAACGGTGGTGACACAGATACGCAGTATTTT
TRBJ2-1,.,TRBV29-1,.,CSVEVQENNEQFF,TGCAGCGTTGAAGTGCAGGAGAACAATGAGCAGTTCTTC
TRBJ2-7,.,TRBV7-3,.,CASSLIAGAGGEQYF,TGTGCCAGCAGCTTAATAGCAGGAGCCGGGGGCGAGCAGTACTTC
TRBJ1-5,few,TRBV18,.,CASSPESSGYQPQHF,TGTGCCAGCTCACCTGAATCGTCGGGGTATCAGCCCCAGCATTTT
TRBJ1-5,.,TRBV28,.,CASRPGHHNQPQHF,TGTGCCAGCAGGCCGGGACACCACAATCAGCCCCAGCATTTT
TRBJ2-5,.,TRBV5-5,.,CASSFPSGTIREETQYF,TGTGCCAGCAGCTTCCCGTCCGGGACAATAAGGGAAGAGACCCAGTACTTC